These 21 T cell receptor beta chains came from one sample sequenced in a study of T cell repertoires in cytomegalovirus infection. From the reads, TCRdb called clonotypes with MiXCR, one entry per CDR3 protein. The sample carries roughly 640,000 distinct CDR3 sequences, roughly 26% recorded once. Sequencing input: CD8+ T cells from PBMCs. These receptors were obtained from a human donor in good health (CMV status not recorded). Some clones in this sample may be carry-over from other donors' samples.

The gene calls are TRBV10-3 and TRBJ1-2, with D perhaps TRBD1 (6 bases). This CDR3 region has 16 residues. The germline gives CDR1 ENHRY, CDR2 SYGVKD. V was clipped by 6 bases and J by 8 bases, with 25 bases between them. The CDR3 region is CAISELARDTDRGYTF. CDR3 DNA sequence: TGTGCCATCAGCGAACTCGCCCGGGACACCGACCGGGGCTACACCTTC.

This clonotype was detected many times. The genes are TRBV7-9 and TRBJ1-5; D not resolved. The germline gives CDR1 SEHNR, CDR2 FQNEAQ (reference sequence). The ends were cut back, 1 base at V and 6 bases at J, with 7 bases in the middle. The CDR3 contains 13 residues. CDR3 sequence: CASSLEVTQPQHF. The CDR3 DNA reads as TGTGCCAGCAGCTTAGAAGTTACTCAGCCCCAGCATTTT. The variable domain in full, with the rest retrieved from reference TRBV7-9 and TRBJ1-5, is DTGVSQNPRHKITKRGQNVTFRCDPISEHNRLYWYRQTLGQGPEFLTYFQNEAQLEKSRLLSDRFSAERPKGSFSTLEIQRTEQGDSAMYLCASSLEVTQPQHFGDGTRLSIL.

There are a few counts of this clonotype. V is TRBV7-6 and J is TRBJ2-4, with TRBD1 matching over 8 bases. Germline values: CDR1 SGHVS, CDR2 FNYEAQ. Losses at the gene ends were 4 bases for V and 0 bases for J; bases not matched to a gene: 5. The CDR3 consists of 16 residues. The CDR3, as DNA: TGTGCCAGCAGCTACGGACAGGGACTAGCCAAAAACATTCAGTACTTC. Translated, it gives CASSYGQGLAKNIQYF.

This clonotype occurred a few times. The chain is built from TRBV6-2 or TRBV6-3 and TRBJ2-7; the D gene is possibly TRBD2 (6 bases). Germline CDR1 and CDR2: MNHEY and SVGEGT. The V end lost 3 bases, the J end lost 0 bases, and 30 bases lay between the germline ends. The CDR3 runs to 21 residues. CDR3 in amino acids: CASSYRRAWTAVGSYSYEQYV. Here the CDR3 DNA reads TGTGCCAGCAGTTATCGGAGGGCCTGGACGGCGGTAGGGTCTTACTCCTACGAGCAGTACGTC.

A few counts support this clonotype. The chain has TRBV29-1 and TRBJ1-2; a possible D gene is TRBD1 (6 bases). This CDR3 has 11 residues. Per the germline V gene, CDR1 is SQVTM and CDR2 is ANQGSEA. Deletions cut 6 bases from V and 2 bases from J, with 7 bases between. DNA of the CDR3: TGCAGCGTAGGACAGAACTATGGCTACACCTTC. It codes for CSVGQNYGYTF.

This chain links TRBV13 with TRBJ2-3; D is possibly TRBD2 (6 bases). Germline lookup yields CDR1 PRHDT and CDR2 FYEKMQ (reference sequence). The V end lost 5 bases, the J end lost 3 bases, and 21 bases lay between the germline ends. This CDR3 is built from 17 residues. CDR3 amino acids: CASSPLGGLLSTDTQYF. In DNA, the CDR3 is TGTGCCAGCAGCCCCCTTGGGGGACTTCTTTCAACAGATACGCAGTATTTT.

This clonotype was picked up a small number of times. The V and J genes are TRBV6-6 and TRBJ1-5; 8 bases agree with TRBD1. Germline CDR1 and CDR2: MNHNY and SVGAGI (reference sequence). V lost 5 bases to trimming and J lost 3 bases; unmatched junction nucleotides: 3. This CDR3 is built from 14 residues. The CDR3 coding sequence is TGTGCCAGCAGTGCGGACAGGGTCAATCAGCCCCAGCATTTT. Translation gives CASSADRVNQPQHF.

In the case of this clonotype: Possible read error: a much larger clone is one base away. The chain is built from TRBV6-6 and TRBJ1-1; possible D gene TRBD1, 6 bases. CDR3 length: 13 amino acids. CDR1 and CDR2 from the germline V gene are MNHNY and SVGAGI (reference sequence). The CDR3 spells CVSNQGSSTEAFF. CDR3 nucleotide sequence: TGTGTCAGCAACCAGGGGTCGAGCACTGAAGCTTTCTTT.

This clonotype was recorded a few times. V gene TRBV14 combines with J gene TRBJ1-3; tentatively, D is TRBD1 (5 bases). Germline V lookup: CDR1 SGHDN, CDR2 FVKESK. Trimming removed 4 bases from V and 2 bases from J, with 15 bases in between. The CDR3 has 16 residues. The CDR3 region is CASSPLRWGAGNTIYF. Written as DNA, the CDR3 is TGTGCCAGCAGCCCTCTTCGTTGGGGCGCTGGAAACACCATATATTTT.

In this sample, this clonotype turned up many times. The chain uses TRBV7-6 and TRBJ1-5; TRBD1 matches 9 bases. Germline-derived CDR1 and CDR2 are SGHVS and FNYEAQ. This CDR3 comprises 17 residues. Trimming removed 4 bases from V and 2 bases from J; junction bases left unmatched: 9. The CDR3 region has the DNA TGTGCCAGCAGCTCAAGCCGGGACAGGGTTGGCAATCAGCCCCAGCATTTT. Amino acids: CASSSSRDRVGNQPQHF.

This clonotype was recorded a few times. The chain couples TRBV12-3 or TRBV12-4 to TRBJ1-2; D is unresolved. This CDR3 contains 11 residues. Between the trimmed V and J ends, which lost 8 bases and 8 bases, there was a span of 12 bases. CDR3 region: CASPSGKGYTF. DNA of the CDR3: TGTGCCAGCCCTTCGGGTAAGGGCTACACCTTC.

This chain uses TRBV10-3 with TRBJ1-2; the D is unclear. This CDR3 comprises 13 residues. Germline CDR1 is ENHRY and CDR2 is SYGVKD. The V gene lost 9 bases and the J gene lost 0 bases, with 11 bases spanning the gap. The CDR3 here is CAISGTPNYGYTF. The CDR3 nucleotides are TGTGCCATTTCGGGAACACCTAACTATGGCTACACCTTC.

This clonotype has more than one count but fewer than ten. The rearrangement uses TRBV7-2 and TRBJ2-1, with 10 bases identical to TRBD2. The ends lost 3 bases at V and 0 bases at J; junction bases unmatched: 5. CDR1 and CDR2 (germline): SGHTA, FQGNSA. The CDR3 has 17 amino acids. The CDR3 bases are TGTGCCAGCAGCTTGCTAGCGGGGGTAGGCTCCTACAATGAGCAGTTCTTC. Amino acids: CASSLLAGVGSYNEQFF.

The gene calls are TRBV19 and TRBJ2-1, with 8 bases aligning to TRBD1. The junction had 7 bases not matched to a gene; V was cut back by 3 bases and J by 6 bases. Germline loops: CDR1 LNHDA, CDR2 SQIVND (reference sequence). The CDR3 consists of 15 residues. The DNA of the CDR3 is TGTGCCAGTAGTATTTCAGGGGGCGCGGCCAATGAGCAGTTCTTC. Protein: CASSISGGAANEQFF.

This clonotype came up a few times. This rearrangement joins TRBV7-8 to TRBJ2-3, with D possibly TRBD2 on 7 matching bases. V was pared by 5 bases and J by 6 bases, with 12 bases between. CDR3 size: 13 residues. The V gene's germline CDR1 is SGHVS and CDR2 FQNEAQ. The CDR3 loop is CASSPGGLDTQYF. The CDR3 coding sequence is TGTGCCAGCAGCCCCGGGGGGCTGGATACGCAGTATTTT.

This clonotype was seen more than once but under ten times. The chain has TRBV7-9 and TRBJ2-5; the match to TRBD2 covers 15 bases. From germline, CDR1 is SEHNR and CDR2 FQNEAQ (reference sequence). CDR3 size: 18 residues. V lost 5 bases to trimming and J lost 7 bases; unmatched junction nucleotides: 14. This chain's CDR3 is CASSLPWTSGGVLGTQYF. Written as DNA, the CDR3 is TGTGCCAGCAGCCTTCCCTGGACTAGCGGGGGGGTCCTTGGGACCCAGTACTTC.

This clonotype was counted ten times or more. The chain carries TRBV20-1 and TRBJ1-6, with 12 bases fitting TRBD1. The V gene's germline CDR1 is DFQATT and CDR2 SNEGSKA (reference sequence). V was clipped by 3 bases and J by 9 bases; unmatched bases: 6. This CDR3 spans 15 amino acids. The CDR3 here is CSARESGQGASPLHF. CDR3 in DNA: TGCAGTGCTAGGGAGTCGGGACAGGGGGCTTCACCCCTCCACTTT.

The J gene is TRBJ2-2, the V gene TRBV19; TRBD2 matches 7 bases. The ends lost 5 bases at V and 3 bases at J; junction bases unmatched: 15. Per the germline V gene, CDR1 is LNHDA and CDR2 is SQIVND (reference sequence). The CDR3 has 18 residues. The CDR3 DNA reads TGTGCCAGTAGTCCGTCGGCCTGGACTAGAATTGACACCGGGGAGCTGTTTTTT. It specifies CASSPSAWTRIDTGELFF.

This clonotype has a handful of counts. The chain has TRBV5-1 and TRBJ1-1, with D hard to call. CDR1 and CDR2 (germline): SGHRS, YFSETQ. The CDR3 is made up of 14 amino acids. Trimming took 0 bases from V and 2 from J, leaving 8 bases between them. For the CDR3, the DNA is TGCGCCAGCAGCTTGGCCTGGGGAAACACTGAAGCTTTCTTT. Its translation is CASSLAWGNTEAFF.

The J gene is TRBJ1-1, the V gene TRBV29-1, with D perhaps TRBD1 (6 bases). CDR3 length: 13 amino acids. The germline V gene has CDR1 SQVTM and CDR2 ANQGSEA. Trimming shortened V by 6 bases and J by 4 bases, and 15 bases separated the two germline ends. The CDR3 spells CSVGLGAGTEAFF. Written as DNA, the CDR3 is TGCAGCGTGGGATTGGGGGCGGGCACTGAAGCTTTCTTT.

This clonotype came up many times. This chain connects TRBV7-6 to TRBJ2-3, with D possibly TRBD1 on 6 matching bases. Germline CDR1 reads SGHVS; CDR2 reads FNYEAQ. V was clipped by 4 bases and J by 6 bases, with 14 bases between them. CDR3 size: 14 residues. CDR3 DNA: TGTGCCAGCAGCTCGGACAGCCTGGGGGATACGCAGTATTTT. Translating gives CASSSDSLGDTQYF.